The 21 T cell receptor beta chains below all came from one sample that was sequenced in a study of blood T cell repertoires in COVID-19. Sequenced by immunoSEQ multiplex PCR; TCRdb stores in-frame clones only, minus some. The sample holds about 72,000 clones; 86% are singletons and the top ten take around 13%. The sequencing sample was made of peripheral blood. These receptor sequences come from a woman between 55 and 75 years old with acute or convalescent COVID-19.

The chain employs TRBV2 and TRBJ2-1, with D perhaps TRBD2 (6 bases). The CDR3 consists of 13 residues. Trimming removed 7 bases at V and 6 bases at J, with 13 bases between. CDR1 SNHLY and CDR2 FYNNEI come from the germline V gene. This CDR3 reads CASTDGGFNEQFF. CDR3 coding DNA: TGTGCCAGCACCGACGGGGGTTTCAATGAGCAGTTCTTC.

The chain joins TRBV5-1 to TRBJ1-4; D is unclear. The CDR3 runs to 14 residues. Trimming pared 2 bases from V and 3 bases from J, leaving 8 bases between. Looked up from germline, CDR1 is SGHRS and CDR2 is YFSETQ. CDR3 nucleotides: TGCGCCAGCAGCTTTGACACTTCTAATGAAAAACTGTTTTTT. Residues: CASSFDTSNEKLFF.

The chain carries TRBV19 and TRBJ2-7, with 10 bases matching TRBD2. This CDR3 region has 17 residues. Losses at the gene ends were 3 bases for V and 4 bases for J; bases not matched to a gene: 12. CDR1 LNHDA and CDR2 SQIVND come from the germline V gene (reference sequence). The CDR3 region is CASSMDGGSGGAYEQYF. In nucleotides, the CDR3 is TGTGCCAGTAGTATGGACGGTGGAAGCGGGGGGGCATACGAGCAGTACTTC.

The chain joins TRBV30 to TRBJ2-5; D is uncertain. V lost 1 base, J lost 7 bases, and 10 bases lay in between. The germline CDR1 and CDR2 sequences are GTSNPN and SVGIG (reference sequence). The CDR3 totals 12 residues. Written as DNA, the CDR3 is TGTGCCTGGAGTGAGACCGGCGGGACCCAGTACTTC. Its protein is CAWSETGGTQYF.

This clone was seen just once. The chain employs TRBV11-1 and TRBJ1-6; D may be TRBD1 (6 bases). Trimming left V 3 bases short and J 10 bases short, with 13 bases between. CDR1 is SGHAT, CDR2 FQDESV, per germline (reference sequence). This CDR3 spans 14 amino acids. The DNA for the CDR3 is TGTGCCAGCAGCTTGCTACGAGGGGGATCACCCCTCCACTTT. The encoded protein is CASSLLRGGSPLHF.

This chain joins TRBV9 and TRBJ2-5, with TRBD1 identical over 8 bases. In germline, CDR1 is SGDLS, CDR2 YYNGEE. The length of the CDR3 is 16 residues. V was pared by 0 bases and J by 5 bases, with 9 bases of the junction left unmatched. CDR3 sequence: CASSVGTGMVGETQYF. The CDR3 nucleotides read TGTGCCAGCAGCGTAGGGACAGGGATGGTCGGGGAGACCCAGTACTTC.

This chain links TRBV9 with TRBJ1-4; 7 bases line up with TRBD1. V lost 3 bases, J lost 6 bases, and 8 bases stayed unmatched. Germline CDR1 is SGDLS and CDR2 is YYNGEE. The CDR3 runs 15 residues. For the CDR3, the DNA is TGTGCCAGCAGCGCTCGACAGGGACCTTATGAAAAACTGTTTTTT. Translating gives CASSARQGPYEKLFF.

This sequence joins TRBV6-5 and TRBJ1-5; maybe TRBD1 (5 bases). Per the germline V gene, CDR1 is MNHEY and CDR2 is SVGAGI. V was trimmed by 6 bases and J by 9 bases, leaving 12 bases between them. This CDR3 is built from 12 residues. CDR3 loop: CASRTVSGPQHF. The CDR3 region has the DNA TGTGCCAGCAGGACAGTCAGTGGGCCCCAGCATTTT.

The CDR3 sequence: CASSHARSTNQPQHF. The CDR3 DNA is TGTGCCAGCAGTCATGCCAGGTCGACAAATCAGCCCCAGCATTTT. The rearrangement links TRBV28 to TRBJ1-5; no clear D gene. V was clipped by 5 bases and J by 4 bases, with 15 bases between them. Germline V lookup: CDR1 MDHEN, CDR2 SYDVKM. The CDR3 length is 15 residues.

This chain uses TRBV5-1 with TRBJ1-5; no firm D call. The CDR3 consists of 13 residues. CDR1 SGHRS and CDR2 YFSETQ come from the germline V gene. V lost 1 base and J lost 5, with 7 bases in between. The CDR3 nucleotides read TGCGCCAGCAGCTTGACAGCCGATCAGCCCCAGCATTTT. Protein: CASSLTADQPQHF.

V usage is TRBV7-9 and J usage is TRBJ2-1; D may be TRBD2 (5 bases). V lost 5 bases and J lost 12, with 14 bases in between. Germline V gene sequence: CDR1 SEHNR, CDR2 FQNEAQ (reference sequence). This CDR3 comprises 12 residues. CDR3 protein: CASSPAGKGQFF. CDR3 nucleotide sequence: TGTGCCAGCAGCCCGGCGGGTAAGGGGCAGTTCTTC.

CDR3 bases: TGTGCCAGCAGCCCACACCCCAGGGGCTTCGGGGAGCTGTTTTTT. Its translation: CASSPHPRGFGELFF. The chain uses TRBV7-7 and TRBJ2-2; tentatively, D is TRBD1 (6 bases). The CDR3 sequence is 15 residues long. Germline CDR1 and CDR2: SSHAT and FNYEAQ (reference sequence). The ends were cut back, 5 bases at V and 7 bases at J, with 17 bases in the middle.

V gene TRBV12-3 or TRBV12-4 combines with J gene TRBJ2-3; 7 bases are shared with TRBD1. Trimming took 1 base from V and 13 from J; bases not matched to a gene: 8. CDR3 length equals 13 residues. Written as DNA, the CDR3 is TGTGCCAGCAGTTTAGTAGGGCAGGGGGTCGAGTATTTT. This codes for CASSLVGQGVEYF.

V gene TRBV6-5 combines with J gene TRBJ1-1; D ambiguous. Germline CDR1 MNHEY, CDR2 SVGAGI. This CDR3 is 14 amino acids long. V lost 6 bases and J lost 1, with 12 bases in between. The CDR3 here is CASSPWARNTEAFF. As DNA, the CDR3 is TGTGCCAGCAGCCCGTGGGCGCGGAACACTGAAGCTTTCTTT.

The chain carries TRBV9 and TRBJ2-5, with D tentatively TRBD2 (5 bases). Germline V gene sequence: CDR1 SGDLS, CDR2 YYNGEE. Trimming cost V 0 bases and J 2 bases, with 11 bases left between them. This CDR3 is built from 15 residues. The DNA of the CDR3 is TGTGCCAGCAGCGTAGGGGTAGCGCGACAAGAGACCCAGTACTTC. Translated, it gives CASSVGVARQETQYF.

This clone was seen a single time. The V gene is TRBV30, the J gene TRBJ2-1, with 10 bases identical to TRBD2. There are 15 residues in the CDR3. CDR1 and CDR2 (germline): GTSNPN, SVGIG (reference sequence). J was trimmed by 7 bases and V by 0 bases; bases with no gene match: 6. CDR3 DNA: TGTGCCTGGAGTGTACAGCGGGGGGGTGGGAATGAGCAGTTCTTC. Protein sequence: CAWSVQRGGGNEQFF.

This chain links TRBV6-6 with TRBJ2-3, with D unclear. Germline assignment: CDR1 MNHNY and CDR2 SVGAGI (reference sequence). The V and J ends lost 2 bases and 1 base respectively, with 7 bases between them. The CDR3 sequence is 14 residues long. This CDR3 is CASSYPSGTDTQYF. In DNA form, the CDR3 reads TGTGCCAGCAGTTACCCGTCTGGCACAGATACGCAGTATTTT.

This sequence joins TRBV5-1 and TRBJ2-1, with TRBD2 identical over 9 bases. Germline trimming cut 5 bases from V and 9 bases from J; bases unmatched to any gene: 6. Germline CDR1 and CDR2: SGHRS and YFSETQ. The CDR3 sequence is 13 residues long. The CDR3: CASSLAGYSEQFF. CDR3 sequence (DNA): TGCGCCAGCAGTCTAGCGGGGTACTCTGAGCAGTTCTTC.

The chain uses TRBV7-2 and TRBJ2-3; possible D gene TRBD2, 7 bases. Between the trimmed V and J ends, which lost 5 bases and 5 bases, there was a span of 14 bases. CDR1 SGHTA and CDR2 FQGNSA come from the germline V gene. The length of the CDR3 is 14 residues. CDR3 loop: CASSPGLGGDTQYF. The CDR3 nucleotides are TGTGCCAGCAGCCCAGGACTAGGGGGAGATACGCAGTATTTT. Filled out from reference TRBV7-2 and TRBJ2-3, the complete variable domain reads GAGVSQSPSNKVTEKGKDVELRCDPISGHTALYWYRQSLGQGLEFLIYFQGNSAPDKSGLPSDRFSAERTGGSVSTLTIQRTQQEDSAVYLCASSPGLGGDTQYFGPGTRLTVL.

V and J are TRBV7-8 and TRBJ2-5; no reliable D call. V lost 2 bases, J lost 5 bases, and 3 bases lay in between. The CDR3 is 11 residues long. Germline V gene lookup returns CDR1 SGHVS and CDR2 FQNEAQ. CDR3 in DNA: TGTGCCAGCAGCTTACTGGAGACCCAGTACTTC. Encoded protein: CASSLLETQYF.

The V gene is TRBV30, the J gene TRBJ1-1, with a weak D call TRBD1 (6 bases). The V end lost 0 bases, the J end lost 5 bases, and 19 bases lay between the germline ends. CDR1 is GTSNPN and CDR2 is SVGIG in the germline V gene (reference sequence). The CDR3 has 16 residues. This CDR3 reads CAWSVSGSGERTEAFF. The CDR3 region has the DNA TGTGCCTGGAGTGTATCAGGTTCAGGGGAGAGAACTGAAGCTTTCTTT.